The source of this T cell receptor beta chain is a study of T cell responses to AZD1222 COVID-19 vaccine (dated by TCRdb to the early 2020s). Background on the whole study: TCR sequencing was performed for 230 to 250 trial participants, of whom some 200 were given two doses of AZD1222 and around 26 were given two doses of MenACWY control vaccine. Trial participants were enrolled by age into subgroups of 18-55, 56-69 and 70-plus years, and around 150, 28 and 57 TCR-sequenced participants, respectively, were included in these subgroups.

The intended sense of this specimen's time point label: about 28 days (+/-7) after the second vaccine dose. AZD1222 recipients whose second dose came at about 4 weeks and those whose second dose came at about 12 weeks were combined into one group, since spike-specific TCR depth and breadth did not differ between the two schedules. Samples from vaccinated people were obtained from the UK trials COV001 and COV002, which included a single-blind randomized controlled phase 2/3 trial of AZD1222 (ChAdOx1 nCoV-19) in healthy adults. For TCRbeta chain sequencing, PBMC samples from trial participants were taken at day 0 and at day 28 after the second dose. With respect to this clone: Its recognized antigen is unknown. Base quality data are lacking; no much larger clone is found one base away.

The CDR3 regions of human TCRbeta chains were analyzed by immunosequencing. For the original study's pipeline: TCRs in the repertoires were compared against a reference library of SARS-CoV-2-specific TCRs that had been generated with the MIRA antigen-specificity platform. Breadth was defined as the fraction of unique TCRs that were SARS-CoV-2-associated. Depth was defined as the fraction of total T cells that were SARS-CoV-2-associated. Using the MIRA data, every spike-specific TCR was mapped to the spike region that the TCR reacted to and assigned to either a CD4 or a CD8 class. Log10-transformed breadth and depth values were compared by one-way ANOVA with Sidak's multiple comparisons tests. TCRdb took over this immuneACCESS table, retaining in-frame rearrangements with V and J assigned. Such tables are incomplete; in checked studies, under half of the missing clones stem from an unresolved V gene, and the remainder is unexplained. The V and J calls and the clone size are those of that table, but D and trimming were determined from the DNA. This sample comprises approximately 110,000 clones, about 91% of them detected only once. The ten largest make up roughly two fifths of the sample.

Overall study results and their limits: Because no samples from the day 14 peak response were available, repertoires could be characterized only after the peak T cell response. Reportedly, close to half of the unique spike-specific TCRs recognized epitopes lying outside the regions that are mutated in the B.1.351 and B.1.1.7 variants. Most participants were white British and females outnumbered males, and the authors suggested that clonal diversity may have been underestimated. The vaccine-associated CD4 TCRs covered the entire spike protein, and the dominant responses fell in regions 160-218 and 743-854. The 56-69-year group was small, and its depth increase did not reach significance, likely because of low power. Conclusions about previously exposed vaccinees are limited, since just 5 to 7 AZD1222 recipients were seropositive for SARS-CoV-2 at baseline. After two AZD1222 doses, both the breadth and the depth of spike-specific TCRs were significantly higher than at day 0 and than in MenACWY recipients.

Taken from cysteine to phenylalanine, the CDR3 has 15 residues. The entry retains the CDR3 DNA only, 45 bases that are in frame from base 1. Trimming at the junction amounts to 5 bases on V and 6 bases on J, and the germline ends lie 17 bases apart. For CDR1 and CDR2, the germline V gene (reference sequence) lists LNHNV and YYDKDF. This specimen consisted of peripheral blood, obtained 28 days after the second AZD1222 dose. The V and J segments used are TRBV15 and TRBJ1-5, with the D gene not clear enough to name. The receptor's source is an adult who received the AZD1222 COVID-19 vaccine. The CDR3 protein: CATSSLGGIGQPQHF. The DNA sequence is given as TGTGCCACCAGCTCCCTGGGAGGGATCGGTCAGCCCCAGCATTTT.